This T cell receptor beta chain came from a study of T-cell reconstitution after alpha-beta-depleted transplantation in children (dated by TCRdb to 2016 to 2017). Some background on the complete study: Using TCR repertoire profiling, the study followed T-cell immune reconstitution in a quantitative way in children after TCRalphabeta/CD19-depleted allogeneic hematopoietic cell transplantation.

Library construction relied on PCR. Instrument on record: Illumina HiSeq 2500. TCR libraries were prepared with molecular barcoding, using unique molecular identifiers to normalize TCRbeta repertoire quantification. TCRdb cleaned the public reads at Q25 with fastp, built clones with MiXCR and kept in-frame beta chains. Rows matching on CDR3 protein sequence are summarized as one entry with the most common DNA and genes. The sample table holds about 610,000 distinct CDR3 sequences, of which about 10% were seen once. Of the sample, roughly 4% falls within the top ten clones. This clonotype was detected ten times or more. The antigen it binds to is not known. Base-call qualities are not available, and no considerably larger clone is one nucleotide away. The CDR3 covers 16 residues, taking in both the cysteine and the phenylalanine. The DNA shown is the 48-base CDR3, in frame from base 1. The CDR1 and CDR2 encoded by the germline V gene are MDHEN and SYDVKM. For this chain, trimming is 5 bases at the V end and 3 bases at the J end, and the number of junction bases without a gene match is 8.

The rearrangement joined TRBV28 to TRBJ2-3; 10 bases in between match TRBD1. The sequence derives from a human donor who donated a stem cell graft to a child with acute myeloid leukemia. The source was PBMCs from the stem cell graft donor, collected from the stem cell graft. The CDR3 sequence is CASSPGDRGRTDTQYF. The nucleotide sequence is TGTGCCAGCAGTCCAGGGGACAGGGGTCGGACAGATACGCAGTATTTT.